The next 5 T cell receptor beta chains were all read from a single sample in a study of technical replicates of blood from several donors. Some clones are missing from TCRdb's copy, which holds only in-frame ones; the method was immunoSEQ multiplex PCR. This table holds 74,000 or so clones, 96% found once. The material sequenced was T cells isolated from PBMCs. Receptors originate from a human donor in good health.

V usage is TRBV2 and J usage is TRBJ2-1; possible D gene TRBD1, 5 bases. Trimming stripped 5 bases from V and 12 bases from J, with 11 bases between. The CDR3 contains 11 residues. Per germline, CDR1 SNHLY and CDR2 FYNNEI. The CDR3: CASSSGYGQFF. Written as DNA, the CDR3 is TGTGCCAGCAGTTCAGGGTATGGGCAGTTCTTC.

J is TRBJ2-1 and V is TRBV5-8, with D perhaps matching TRBD2 (6 bases). CDR3 length equals 12 residues. Between the trimmed V and J ends, which lost 2 bases and 12 bases, there was a span of 12 bases. Germline V gene data show CDR1 as SGHTS and CDR2 as YDEGEE. The CDR3: CASSFFSGLQFF. As DNA, the CDR3 is TGTGCCAGCAGCTTTTTTAGCGGACTGCAGTTCTTC.

This rearrangement joins TRBV9 to TRBJ2-5; 11 bases map to TRBD1. CDR3 length: 15 residues. The J segment lost 5 bases and the V segment lost 4 bases, leaving 7 bases of the junction unmatched. CDR1 and CDR2 from the germline V gene are SGDLS and YYNGEE. Here the CDR3 DNA reads TGTGCCAGCAGCTTCCGGGACAGGGGGTTCGAGACCCAGTACTTC. Translating it yields CASSFRDRGFETQYF.

The V and J genes are TRBV27 and TRBJ2-7, with D perhaps matching TRBD2 (5 bases). This CDR3 has 13 amino acids. Germline lookup yields CDR1 MNHEY and CDR2 SMNVEV (reference sequence). Deletions cut 4 bases from V and 2 bases from J, with 9 bases between. The CDR3 reads CASSWLATYEQYF. Written as DNA, the CDR3 is TGTGCCAGCAGTTGGCTAGCTACCTACGAGCAGTACTTC.

This chain joins TRBV10-1 and TRBJ1-5; maybe TRBD1 (6 bases). The CDR3 runs to 11 residues. Germline CDR1 reads WNHNN; CDR2 reads SYGVQD (reference sequence). Trimming stripped 10 bases from V and 5 bases from J, with 9 bases between. CDR3 coding DNA: TGCGCCACCAGGGGCCATCAGCCCCAGCATTTT. Amino acid sequence: CATRGHQPQHF.